A single sample is the source of the 12 T cell receptor beta chains below, sequenced in a study of glioma-infiltrating T cells. TCR alpha and beta CDR3 regions were amplified from RNA using iRepertoire nested multiplex PCR. TCRdb re-derived calls from the multiplex PCR reads in MiXCR, one entry per CDR3 protein. There are about 400,000 distinct CDR3 sequences in the sample; 41% occur only once, and about 11% lies in the top ten. The sequenced material came from glioma tissue, nonneoplastic brain tissue, or PBMCs (not recorded which). Receptors were obtained from a human donor with low-grade glioma or glioblastoma, undergoing nonglioma brain surgery, or in good health (not recorded which).

The table lists this clonotype with a few counts. The chain joins TRBV4-2 to TRBJ2-7, with 8 nucleotides matching TRBD2. V gave up 3 bases and J gave up 3 bases; unmatched junction bases: 7. Germline CDR1 LGHNA, CDR2 YNFKEQ. The CDR3 totals 15 residues. CDR3 in DNA: TGTGCCAGCAGCCAGGGACTAGACGGGGGCTACGAGCAGTACTTC. This encodes CASSQGLDGGYEQYF.

The chain carries TRBV29-1 and TRBJ2-1, with 11 nucleotides matching TRBD2. CDR1 and CDR2 from the germline V gene are SQVTM and ANQGSEA. CDR3 length: 14 amino acids. Unmatched junction bases numbered 11, after V lost 7 bases and J lost 9 bases. The CDR3 DNA follows: TGCAGCGGCGTGGGTAGCGGGAGGGCCGGTGAGCAGTTCTTC. Protein: CSGVGSGRAGEQFF.

On this clonotype: A much larger clone differs by one base, so this may be a read error. The chain uses TRBV6-5 and TRBJ2-4; D unresolved. Germline V gene lookup returns CDR1 MNHEY and CDR2 SVGAGI. CDR3 length: 19 residues. The CDR3 bases are TGTGCCAGCAGTTATTCGTTGTCACAGTTACTCGTAGCCAAAAACATTCGGTACTTC. This translates into CASSYSLSQLLVAKNIRYF.

This rearrangement joins TRBV7-2 to TRBJ2-1, with 7 bases matching TRBD1. The last part of the DNA fits TRBJ2-7 better; the J call may be wrong. The germline gives CDR1 SGHTA, CDR2 FQGNSA. The CDR3 totals 15 residues. CDR3 in DNA: TGTGCCAGCAGCATAAACCGGGACAGCACCTACGAGCAGTACTTC. It encodes CASSINRDSTYEQYF.

The J gene is TRBJ2-1, the V gene TRBV4-1; D might be TRBD2 (5 bases). V was shortened by 4 bases and J by 2 bases, with 18 bases between the two germline ends. Looked up from germline, CDR1 is MGHRA and CDR2 is YSYEKL. The CDR3 spans 17 residues. CDR3 amino acids: CASSRSLASGTYNEQFF. The DNA of the CDR3 is TGCGCCAGCAGCCGCAGCCTCGCAAGCGGAACCTACAATGAGCAGTTCTTC.

The chain employs TRBV7-2 and TRBJ1-1; D is undetermined. The ends were cut back, 3 bases at V and 4 bases at J, with 12 bases in the middle. Germline assignment: CDR1 SGHTA and CDR2 FQGNSA. This CDR3 comprises 14 residues. CDR3 nucleotides: TGTGCCAGCAGCTTGCTACATAGCGGCACTGAAGCTTTCTTT. As protein: CASSLLHSGTEAFF.

This clonotype was detected a few times. The V gene is TRBV10-2, the J gene TRBJ2-1, with 11 positions matching TRBD2. Germline CDR1 WSHSY, CDR2 SAAADI. J was trimmed by 5 bases and V by 4 bases; bases with no gene match: 7. This CDR3 has 16 amino acids. CDR3 bases: TGCGCCAGCAGTGCGCTAGCGGGAGGCGCCGACAATGAGCAGTTCTTC. This codes for CASSALAGGADNEQFF.

This clonotype was counted between two and nine times. The chain links TRBV28 to TRBJ2-7; D unresolved. Germline V gives CDR1 MDHEN, CDR2 SYDVKM. V was pared by 7 bases and J by 2 bases, with 12 bases between. This CDR3 has 13 amino acids. The CDR3 reads CASTPPSAYEQYF. The CDR3 nucleotides read TGTGCCAGCACCCCCCCGTCCGCCTACGAGCAGTACTTC.

A word on this clonotype: Just one base apart from a much larger clone, this may be a read error. The DNA of the CDR3 is TGTGCCAGCAGCTTAGATACGGGGATCGCCTACAATGAGCAGTTCTTC. Amino acids: CASSLDTGIAYNEQFF. The V and J genes are TRBV7-2 and TRBJ2-1; TRBD2 might be the D (5 bases). Germline V CDR1 and CDR2: SGHTA, FQGNSA. The V end lost 1 base, the J end lost 2 bases, and 12 bases lay between the germline ends. The CDR3 totals 16 residues.

The chain joins TRBV20-1 to TRBJ1-5; D is possibly TRBD1 (5 bases). This CDR3 comprises 14 residues. Trimming cost V 1 base and J 4 bases, with 11 bases left between them. Germline lookup yields CDR1 DFQATT and CDR2 SNEGSKA (reference sequence). The CDR3 loop is CSARVSTVNQPQHF. Here the CDR3 DNA reads TGCAGTGCTAGAGTGTCGACAGTTAATCAGCCCCAGCATTTT.

This clonotype was recorded a few times. The chain employs TRBV4-3 and TRBJ2-1; D is unclear. V lost 0 bases and J 10 bases, leaving 4 bases between the germline ends. CDR3 size: 11 residues. Germline V gene data show CDR1 as LGHNA and CDR2 as YSLEER. CDR3 nucleotides: TGCGCCAGCAGCCAAGAACAGGAGCAGTTCTTC. Translation gives CASSQEQEQFF.

The chain uses TRBV15 and TRBJ2-3, with TRBD2 as a possible D gene (6 bases). Looked up from germline, CDR1 is LNHNV and CDR2 is YYDKDF (reference sequence). Trimming shortened V by 5 bases and J by 2 bases, and 11 bases separated the two germline ends. This CDR3 contains 14 residues. CDR3 loop: CATSLSGITDTQYF. CDR3 nucleotides: TGTGCCACCAGCCTTAGCGGAATCACAGATACGCAGTATTTT.